The 6 T cell receptor beta chains listed next were all sequenced from one sample in a study of cytomegalovirus exposure and HLA in healthy donors. 13 Jbeta primers and 60 Vbeta primers were used for the PCR. The repertoire was sequenced with immunoSEQ multiplex PCR; TCRdb's copy has only in-frame clones and lacks some. This sample yields 100,000 or so clones, of which nearly 80% are seen a single time; under 1.5% belongs to the top ten. What was sequenced was PBMCs. Receptors were obtained from a man aged 30 to 39 in good health and CMV-seronegative.

The V gene is TRBV4-1, the J gene TRBJ1-1, with D hard to call. This CDR3 comprises 15 residues. Germline-derived CDR1 and CDR2 are MGHRA and YSYEKL. Trimming cost V 0 bases and J 8 bases, with 16 bases left between them. The CDR3 loop is CASSQDPGGEGEAFF. CDR3 DNA sequence: TGCGCCAGCAGCCAAGATCCGGGAGGAGAGGGAGAAGCTTTCTTT.

This clone was seen a few times. V and J are TRBV6-5 and TRBJ1-1; TRBD1 might be the D (5 bases). CDR3 length: 14 amino acids. V gave up 2 bases and J gave up 5 bases, with 12 bases separating them. Germline assignment: CDR1 MNHEY and CDR2 SVGAGI. The CDR3, as DNA: TGTGCCAGCAGTTACGTTGTGGGGCGGACTGAAGCTTTCTTT. This codes for CASSYVVGRTEAFF.

This clone has a handful of counts. V gene TRBV4-1 combines with J gene TRBJ1-5; 8 bases match TRBD1. Germline CDR1 MGHRA, CDR2 YSYEKL. The CDR3 has 15 residues. Germline trimming cut 3 bases from V and 4 bases from J; bases unmatched to any gene: 5. DNA for the CDR3: TGCGCCAGCAGCCACCCTGGGGACAGGAATCAGCCCCAGCATTTT. This sequence encodes CASSHPGDRNQPQHF.

The chain combines TRBV30 with TRBJ2-4; D ambiguous. Trimming stripped 4 bases from V and 0 bases from J, with 7 bases between. Germline V CDR1 and CDR2: GTSNPN, SVGIG (reference sequence). The CDR3 is 13 residues long. The CDR3 DNA reads as TGTGCCTGGACCCTACCAGCCAAAAACATTCAGTACTTC. This gives the protein CAWTLPAKNIQYF.

J is TRBJ1-4 and V is TRBV7-2; the match to TRBD1 covers 9 bases. V gave up 5 bases and J gave up 7 bases; unmatched junction bases: 5. The CDR3 has 14 residues. Germline V lookup: CDR1 SGHTA, CDR2 FQGNSA. The DNA for the CDR3 is TGTGCCAGCAGCCCTTGGACAGGGGCTGAAAAACTGTTTTTT. Residues: CASSPWTGAEKLFF. Full variable domain (rest looked up from reference TRBV7-2 and TRBJ1-4): GAGVSQSPSNKVTEKGKDVELRCDPISGHTALYWYRQSLGQGLEFLIYFQGNSAPDKSGLPSDRFSAERTGGSVSTLTIQRTQQEDSAVYLCASSPWTGAEKLFFGSGTQLSVL.

A remark on this clone: A read error may produce the germline difference seen at one junction end. The CDR3 region is CSAVEGDSVVF. The CDR3 nucleotides read TGCAGTGCCGTCGAGGGGGACAGCGTGGTCTTC. This chain links TRBV20-1 with TRBJ2-1, with 7 nucleotides matching TRBD1. This CDR3 comprises 11 residues. CDR1 is DFQATT and CDR2 is SNEGSKA in the germline V gene (reference sequence).